Following are 24 T cell receptor beta chains from one sample sequenced in a study of pediatric ulcerative colitis. The rectum was sampled with one to two pinch biopsies at colonoscopy. Produced via immunoSEQ multiplex PCR; TCRdb's table is partial and in-frame only. The sample carries about 40,000 clones, 65% to 85% recorded once. The sample was gut tissue. These receptors were taken from a boy aged 5 to 17 with severe ulcerative colitis.

The table lists this clone with a few counts. Because the CDR3 is missing its conserved closing phenylalanine or tryptophan, this is likely a read error. The rearrangement uses TRBV7-2 and TRBJ1-6; D is ambiguous. Germline V gene sequence: CDR1 SGHTA, CDR2 FQGNSA. The V end was cut by 5 bases, the J end by 7 bases, with 9 bases between. CDR3 length: 13 residues. CDR3 residues: CASSTDPNSPLHL. CDR3 nucleotide sequence: TGTGCCAGCAGCACAGACCCCAATTCACCCCTCCACCTT.

The J gene is TRBJ1-1, the V gene TRBV19; no definite D call. Trimming left V 5 bases short and J 4 bases short, with 11 bases between. This CDR3 region has 13 residues. Germline V CDR1 and CDR2: LNHDA, SQIVND (reference sequence). CDR3 nucleotides: TGTGCCAGTAGTCAACGCCGGGGCACTGAAGCTTTCTTT. Residues: CASSQRRGTEAFF.

The V call is TRBV13, the J call TRBJ2-7; weak D call: TRBD1 (6 bases). The CDR3 runs 13 residues. V lost 1 base and J 7 bases, leaving 11 bases between the germline ends. Germline V CDR1 and CDR2: PRHDT, FYEKMQ (reference sequence). CDR3 sequence (DNA): TGTGCCAGCAGCTTAGACAGGGCGAGGGAGCAGTACTTC. Amino acids: CASSLDRAREQYF.

This clone has a handful of counts. J is TRBJ2-3 and V is TRBV7-8, with 11 bases matching TRBD1. CDR1 and CDR2 from the germline V gene are SGHVS and FQNEAQ. V lost 0 bases to trimming and J lost 0 bases; unmatched junction nucleotides: 8. The CDR3 loop spans 19 amino acids. CDR3 sequence (DNA): TGTGCCAGCAGCTTAGCCGGGACAGGGGGTTATCTCAGCACAGATACGCAGTATTTT. Its protein product is CASSLAGTGGYLSTDTQYF.

This clone was seen more than once but under ten times. This sequence joins TRBV28 and TRBJ2-3; D gene unclear. This CDR3 has 13 amino acids. The germline gives CDR1 MDHEN, CDR2 SYDVKM. The ends were cut back, 0 bases at V and 5 bases at J, with 6 bases in the middle. CDR3 protein: CASSLWSGDTQYF. The CDR3 nucleotides read TGTGCCAGCAGTTTATGGTCGGGAGATACGCAGTATTTT.

The J gene is TRBJ2-4, the V gene TRBV7-2; 12 nucleotides match TRBD2. V dropped 2 bases and J dropped 6; count of bases not matched to a gene: 11. The length of the CDR3 is 18 residues. Germline CDR1 and CDR2: SGHTA and FQGNSA. The CDR3 loop reads CASSLLAGGPESSNIQYF. For the CDR3, the DNA is TGTGCCAGCAGCTTACTAGCGGGGGGGCCTGAATCTTCAAACATTCAGTACTTC.

The V and J genes are TRBV5-1 and TRBJ2-1; no clear D gene. V was trimmed by 0 bases and J by 5 bases, leaving 12 bases between them. CDR1 is SGHRS, CDR2 YFSETQ, per germline. The length of the CDR3 is 15 residues. As DNA, the CDR3 is TGCGCCAGCAGCTTGGCGGTTAGTGGGAACAATGAGCAGTTCTTC. Translation gives CASSLAVSGNNEQFF.

The chain is built from TRBV19 and TRBJ2-3, with 9 bases that match TRBD2. The trim removed 7 bases at V and 1 base at J, leaving 6 bases unmatched. Per germline, CDR1 LNHDA and CDR2 SQIVND (reference sequence). The CDR3 covers 15 residues. CDR3 amino acids: CASTSGVYGTDTQYF. The DNA of the CDR3 is TGTGCCAGTACTAGCGGGGTCTATGGCACAGATACGCAGTATTTT.

This chain connects TRBV11-2 to TRBJ1-1; D ambiguous. CDR1 and CDR2 (germline): SGHAT, FQNNGV. V lost 3 bases to trimming and J lost 4 bases, with 9 bases between them. The CDR3 has 13 residues. In DNA form, the CDR3 reads TGTGCCAGCAGCTTGCGCTTGAGCACTGAAGCTTTCTTT. It is translated as CASSLRLSTEAFF.

The chain employs TRBV18 and TRBJ2-3; maybe TRBD2 (5 bases). Germline V gene lookup returns CDR1 KGHSH and CDR2 LQKENI. V shed 0 bases and J shed 0 bases, with 13 bases lying between them. The length of the CDR3 is 17 residues. The CDR3 here is CASSPPRAGTSTDTQYF. The CDR3, as DNA: TGTGCCAGCTCACCACCGAGGGCAGGTACTAGCACAGATACGCAGTATTTT.

This sequence joins TRBV6-5 and TRBJ2-7; D is tentatively TRBD1 or TRBD2 (6 bases each). Trimming removed 6 bases from V and 3 bases from J, with 18 bases in between. Germline loops: CDR1 MNHEY, CDR2 SVGAGI. The CDR3 is 15 residues long. CDR3: CASRPWGASNYEQYF. CDR3 bases: TGTGCCAGCAGGCCTTGGGGGGCCTCCAACTACGAGCAGTACTTC.

This clone was detected only a few times. The chain combines TRBV18 with TRBJ1-1, with a tentative D call TRBD1 (6 bases). The length of the CDR3 is 12 residues. Trimming cost V 3 bases and J 7 bases, with 9 bases left between them. The germline V gene encodes CDR1 KGHSH and CDR2 LQKENI. The DNA of the CDR3 is TGTGCCAGCTCACCCCAGACAGGTGAAGCTTTCTTT. As protein: CASSPQTGEAFF.

In this sample, this clone turned up a few times. This sequence joins TRBV7-3 and TRBJ1-1; D uncertain. The CDR3 runs to 13 residues. The germline V gene encodes CDR1 SGHTA and CDR2 FQGTGA. V was clipped by 3 bases and J by 1 base, with 6 bases between them. The CDR3 protein is CASSFSGNTEAFF. CDR3 sequence (DNA): TGTGCCAGCAGCTTTAGTGGGAACACTGAAGCTTTCTTT.

This clone has just one count. The V gene is TRBV6-6, the J gene TRBJ1-6; a weak D match, TRBD1 (6 bases). Deletions cut 7 bases from V and 8 bases from J, with 15 bases between. The length of the CDR3 is 14 residues. Germline V CDR1 and CDR2: MNHNY, SVGAGI (reference sequence). The chain's CDR3 is CASTKWGRDSPLHF. CDR3 nucleotide sequence: TGTGCCAGCACCAAATGGGGGCGGGATTCACCCCTCCACTTT.

This clone was found a few times. The chain combines TRBV5-8 with TRBJ1-4, with TRBD1 matching over 7 bases. There are 15 residues in the CDR3. Germline CDR1 and CDR2: SGHTS and YDEGEE. The junction had 11 bases not matched to a gene; V was cut back by 4 bases and J by 8 bases. The CDR3 loop is CASSTAGTEGEKLFF. CDR3 DNA sequence: TGTGCCAGCAGCACTGCCGGGACAGAAGGAGAAAAACTGTTTTTT. The full variable domain, rest sourced from reference TRBV5-8 and TRBJ1-4, is EAGVTQSPTHLIKTRGQQATLRCSPISGHTSVYWYQQALGLGLQFLLWYDEGEERNRGNFPPRFSGRQFPNYSSELNVNALELEDSALYLCASSTAGTEGEKLFFGSGTQLSVL.

The rearrangement uses TRBV7-6 and TRBJ1-2; D perhaps matches TRBD1 (5 bases). The CDR3 sequence is 13 residues long. V dropped 1 base and J dropped 8 bases, with 11 bases sitting between them. The germline V gene encodes CDR1 SGHVS and CDR2 FNYEAQ. In DNA, the CDR3 is TGTGCCAGCAGCTTAGAGGCGGGGCTAGGCTACACCTTC. Protein: CASSLEAGLGYTF.

V gene TRBV14 combines with J gene TRBJ2-7, with 7 bases fitting TRBD1. Germline V gene lookup returns CDR1 SGHDN and CDR2 FVKESK. The junction had 8 bases not matched to a gene; V was cut back by 4 bases and J by 5 bases. This CDR3 comprises 14 residues. This CDR3 is CASSLKQGSNEQYF. The CDR3 DNA is TGTGCCAGCAGCCTGAAACAGGGGTCCAACGAGCAGTACTTC.

The chain employs TRBV28 and TRBJ1-2, with 9 bases matching TRBD1. CDR3 length equals 16 residues. The V segment lost 4 bases and the J segment 7 bases; nucleotides outside the gene matches: 13. From germline, CDR1 is MDHEN and CDR2 SYDVKM. The CDR3 spells CASSSASTGGGIGYTF. CDR3 coding DNA: TGTGCCAGCAGTTCAGCCTCGACAGGGGGTGGGATTGGCTACACCTTC.

The rearrangement uses TRBV19 and TRBJ2-7; D is unclear. Germline V gives CDR1 LNHDA, CDR2 SQIVND (reference sequence). V was pared by 0 bases and J by 0 bases, with 12 bases between. There are 16 residues in the CDR3. The CDR3, as DNA: TGTGCCAGTAGTATAGATCTAACACCGAGCTCCTACGAGCAGTACTTC. It translates to CASSIDLTPSSYEQYF.

The gene calls are TRBV15 and TRBJ1-1, with a tentative D call TRBD1 (5 bases). The CDR3 has 12 residues. V dropped 6 bases and J dropped 3 bases, with 8 bases sitting between them. Germline CDR1 LNHNV, CDR2 YYDKDF (reference sequence). CDR3 in amino acids: CATRSRDTEAFF. The CDR3 DNA sequence: TGTGCCACCAGATCCAGGGACACTGAAGCTTTCTTT.

The genes are TRBV7-5 and TRBJ1-3; the DNA was not compared with TRBD1, the D call given in the table. TRBV7-5 is a pseudogene. CDR3 size: 18 residues. The CDR3 bases are TGTGTCAGAAGCTCAACAGGGAAGAAACTCTTCTCTGGAAACACCATATATTTT. It encodes CVRSSTGKKLFSGNTIYF.

The chain is built from TRBV28 and TRBJ2-7; the D gene could be TRBD1 or TRBD2 (5 bases each). V lost 5 bases, J lost 1 base, and 18 bases lay in between. The germline gives CDR1 MDHEN, CDR2 SYDVKM. The length of the CDR3 is 16 residues. Written as DNA, the CDR3 is TGTGCCAGCAGTAAACGGCCCGGGACGGAGTCCTACGAGCAGTACTTC. Its protein product is CASSKRPGTESYEQYF.

V and J are TRBV10-1 and TRBJ2-2, with unresolved D. The CDR3 sequence is 16 residues long. Germline V lookup: CDR1 WNHNN, CDR2 SYGVQD (reference sequence). The V end was cut by 8 bases, the J end by 5 bases, with 21 bases between. CDR3 nucleotide sequence: TGCGCCAGCTACAACACAGAAAGAGGTGGGACCGGGGAGCTGTTTTTT. Protein product: CASYNTERGGTGELFF.

This chain links TRBV28 with TRBJ1-5; D is undetermined. V was shortened by 6 bases and J by 1 base, with 13 bases between the two germline ends. The CDR3 runs to 15 residues. The V gene's germline CDR1 is MDHEN and CDR2 SYDVKM. The CDR3: CASRIGLTSNQPQHF. The DNA of the CDR3 is TGTGCCAGCAGAATAGGACTAACCAGCAATCAGCCCCAGCATTTT.